This T cell receptor (beta chain) was identified in a study of OX40 agonist ivuxolimab in advanced cancers. Findings and caveats of the study: Several nonresponders also turned out to have low normalized T-cell clonal expansion. On average, a greater number of expanded clones characterised CD8+ T cells relative to CD4+.

CDR1 and CDR2 from the germline V gene are PRHDT and FYEKMQ (reference sequence). The CDR3 consists of 16 residues. After removal of 5 bases from V and 0 bases from J, the junction contained 8 bases not matched to a gene. Patients with a history of autoimmune disease or on systemic immunosuppression were excluded. Repertoires were generated with immunoSEQ multiplex PCR, while TCRdb's copy carries only in-frame clones and drops some. The table has 60,000 to 100,000 clones, about four fifths seen once. Note on this clone: Antigen specificity is unknown.

This TCR derives from an adult with an advanced solid tumor such as melanoma, head and neck, liver or kidney cancer. This specimen was CD4+ or CD8+ T cells sorted from blood, taken in a trial of the OX40 agonist ivuxolimab. The chain employs TRBV13 and TRBJ2-3; TRBD1 agrees at 7 bases. The CDR3 DNA reads TGTGCCAGCAGCCCCCCGCAGGGGGACAGCACAGATACGCAGTATTTT. Translating gives CASSPPQGDSTDTQYF.